This is a list of T cell receptor beta chains from one sample in a study of shared clonotypes between healthy human individuals. The assay was immunoSEQ multiplex PCR, and TCRdb's table has in-frame clones only and misses some. The sample contains 2,500,000 or so clones, around 93% of which appear only once. Sequencing was carried out using naive CD4+ T cells from PBMCs. The receptors stem from a man between 18 and 29 years old in good health. Some clones in this sample may be carry-over from other donors' samples. Each CDR3 is given with its conserved first and last residue. The D gene is left open where the match is weak. For some rows the clone size is stated as once, few or many, or as a class when expanded; others skip it.

abundance	v_gene	d_gene	j_gene	CDR3nt	CDR3aa
.	TRBV6-5	TRBD1	TRBJ1-4	TGTGCCAGCAGCCGTAGGAGGGGGCTTAATGAAAAACTGTTTTTT	CASSRRRGLNEKLFF
.	TRBV28	.	TRBJ1-2	TGTGCCACCCACCGGGGATCCCCTAACTATGGCTACACCTTC	CATHRGSPNYGYTF
.	TRBV6-1	.	TRBJ2-1	TGTGCCAGCGGCTGGGATGAGCAGTTCTTC	CASGWDEQFF
.	TRBV28	.	TRBJ2-1	TGTGCCAGCAGCGCCCTGTCCTCGCGGGCGTACAATGAGCAGTTCTTC	CASSALSSRAYNEQFF
.	TRBV2	.	TRBJ1-2	TGTGCCAGCAGTGGGCAGGTGGGAGTCTATGGCTACACCTTC	CASSGQVGVYGYTF
once	TRBV29-1	.	TRBJ2-1	TGCAGCCCCAGACTAGACTATGAGCAGTTCTTC	CSPRLDYEQFF
.	TRBV28	TRBD1	TRBJ2-7	TGTGCCAGCAGTTCGGGACAGACTTACGAGCAGTACTTC	CASSSGQTYEQYF
.	TRBV5-1	.	TRBJ2-2	TGCGCCAGCAGAGAGTTGGGACGGCGGACAGCCGCGAACACCGGGGAGCTGTTTTTT	CASRELGRRTAANTGELFF
.	TRBV2	TRBD1	TRBJ1-5	TGTGCCAGCAGGGCCGGGACAGGGGGCAATCAGCCCCAGCATTTT	CASRAGTGGNQPQHF
.	TRBV5-1	.	TRBJ2-1	TGCGCCAGCAGCTTGGCTCTCCCCCTAAGGACCTACAATGAGCAGTTCTTC	CASSLALPLRTYNEQFF
.	TRBV7-9	TRBD1	TRBJ1-1	TGTGCCAGCAGCCCCCGGACAGGAGTGAACACTGAAGCTTTCTTT	CASSPRTGVNTEAFF
.	TRBV6-1	TRBD1	TRBJ1-1	TGTGCCAGCGGGTCACAGGGGGGCACTGAAGCTTTCTTT	CASGSQGGTEAFF
.	TRBV7-3	TRBD2	TRBJ2-1	TGTGCCAGCAGCCAACTTCCTAGCGGGATCAATGAGCAGTTCTTC	CASSQLPSGINEQFF